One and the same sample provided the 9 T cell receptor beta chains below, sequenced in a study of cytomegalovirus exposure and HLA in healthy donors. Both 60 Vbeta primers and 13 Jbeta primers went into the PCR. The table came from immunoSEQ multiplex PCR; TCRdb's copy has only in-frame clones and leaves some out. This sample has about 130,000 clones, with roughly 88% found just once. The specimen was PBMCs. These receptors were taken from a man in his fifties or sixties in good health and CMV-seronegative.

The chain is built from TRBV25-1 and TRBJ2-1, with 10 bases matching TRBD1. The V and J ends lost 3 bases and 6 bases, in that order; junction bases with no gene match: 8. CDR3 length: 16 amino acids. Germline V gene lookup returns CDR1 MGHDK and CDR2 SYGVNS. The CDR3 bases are TGTGCCAGCAGTGATTTTGTACGGACAGGGGGCAATGAGCAGTTCTTC. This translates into CASSDFVRTGGNEQFF.

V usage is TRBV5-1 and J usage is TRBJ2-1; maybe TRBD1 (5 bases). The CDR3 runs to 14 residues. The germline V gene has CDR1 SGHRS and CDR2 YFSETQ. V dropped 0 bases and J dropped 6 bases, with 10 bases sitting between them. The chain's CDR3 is CASSLGGQRNEQFF. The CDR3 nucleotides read TGCGCCAGCAGCTTGGGTGGACAACGCAATGAGCAGTTCTTC.

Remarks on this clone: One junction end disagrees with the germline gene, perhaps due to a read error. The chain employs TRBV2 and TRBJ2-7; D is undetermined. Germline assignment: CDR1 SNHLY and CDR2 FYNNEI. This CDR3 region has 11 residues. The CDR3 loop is CASSETGPEDF. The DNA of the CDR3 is TGTGCCAGCAGTGAAACGGGTCCAGAGGACTTC.

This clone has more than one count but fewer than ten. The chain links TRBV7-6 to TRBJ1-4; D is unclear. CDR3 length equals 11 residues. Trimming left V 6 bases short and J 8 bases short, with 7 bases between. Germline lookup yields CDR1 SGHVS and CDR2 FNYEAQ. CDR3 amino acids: CASRGEEKLFF. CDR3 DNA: TGTGCCAGCAGGGGCGAAGAAAAACTGTTTTTT.

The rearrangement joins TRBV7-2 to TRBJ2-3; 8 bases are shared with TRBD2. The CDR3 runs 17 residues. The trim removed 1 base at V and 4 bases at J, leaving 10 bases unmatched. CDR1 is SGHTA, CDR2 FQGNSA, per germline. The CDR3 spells CASSLGTGGGRSDTQYF. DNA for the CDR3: TGTGCCAGCAGCTTAGGGACCGGGGGGGGCCGTTCAGATACGCAGTATTTT.

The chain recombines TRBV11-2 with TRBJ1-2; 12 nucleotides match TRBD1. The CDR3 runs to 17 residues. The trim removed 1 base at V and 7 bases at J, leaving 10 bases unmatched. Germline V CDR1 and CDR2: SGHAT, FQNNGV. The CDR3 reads CASSLVGRDRGPVGYTF. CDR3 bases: TGTGCCAGCAGCTTAGTGGGGCGGGACAGGGGGCCGGTTGGCTACACCTTC. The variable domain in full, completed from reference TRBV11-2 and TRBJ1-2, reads EAGVAQSPRYKIIEKRQSVAFWCNPISGHATLYWYQQILGQGPKLLIQFQNNGVVDDSQLPKDRFSAERLKGVDSTLKIQPAKLEDSAVYLCASSLVGRDRGPVGYTFGSGTRLTVV.

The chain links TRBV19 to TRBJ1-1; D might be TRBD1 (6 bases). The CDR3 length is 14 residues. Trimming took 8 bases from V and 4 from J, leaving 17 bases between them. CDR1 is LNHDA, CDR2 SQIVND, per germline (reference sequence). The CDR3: CASDSQGLGTEAFF. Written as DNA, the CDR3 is TGTGCCAGTGACTCACAGGGCCTGGGCACTGAAGCTTTCTTT.

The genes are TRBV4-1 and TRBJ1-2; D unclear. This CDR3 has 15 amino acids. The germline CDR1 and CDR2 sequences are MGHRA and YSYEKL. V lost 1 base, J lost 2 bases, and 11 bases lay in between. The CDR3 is CASSQAGNKNYGYTF. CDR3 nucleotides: TGCGCCAGCAGCCAAGCGGGAAACAAGAACTATGGCTACACCTTC.

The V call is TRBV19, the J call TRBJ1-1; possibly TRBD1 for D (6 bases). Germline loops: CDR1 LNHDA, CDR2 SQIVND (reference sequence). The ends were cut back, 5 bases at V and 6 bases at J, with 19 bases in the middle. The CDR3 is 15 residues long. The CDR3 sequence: CASSPPGRGYAEAFF. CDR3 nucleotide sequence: TGTGCCAGTAGTCCCCCGGGGAGGGGGTACGCTGAAGCTTTCTTT.